Described below is a single T cell receptor beta chain sequence and its context. Profiled with immunoSEQ multiplex PCR; TCRdb holds only in-frame clones, not every one. The sample shows about 4,200 clones, nearly 75% of them seen only once. This entry comes from a study of T cells in tumors after PD-1 blockade. Time point described: first of two pre-therapy site-matched biopsies two to three months apart. Before and after PD-1 blockade, biopsies were collected from the same primary tumor site. Input was 616 ng to 6,004 ng of genomic DNA from tumor or blood. The CDR3 has 13 residues. V gave up 6 bases and J gave up 4 bases, with 11 bases separating them. Germline assignment: CDR1 WSHSY and CDR2 SAAADI.

The sample was tumor tissue, taken before anti-PD-1 treatment. The clonotype comes from a human donor with basal cell carcinoma. The chain combines TRBV10-2 with TRBJ2-3, with D unresolved. The CDR3 region has the DNA TGCGCCAGCAGCGTCGGGCCCCCAGATACGCAGTATTTT. This codes for CASSVGPPDTQYF.